This T cell receptor (beta chain) was sequenced for a study of blood T cell repertoires in COVID-19. Germline V lookup: CDR1 SGHTA, CDR2 FQGNSA. The CDR3 sequence is 13 residues long. V was trimmed by 5 bases and J by 12 bases, leaving 18 bases between them. Profiling relied on immunoSEQ multiplex PCR, and the TCRdb table lists in-frame clones only, not all of them. Of 200,000 to 250,000 clones listed, around 88% were seen once; the top ten hold around 2.8%. The origin of this receptor is a woman in her 30s who had recovered from COVID-19. The chain couples TRBV7-2 to TRBJ2-3; maybe TRBD2 (6 bases). The sample comprised peripheral blood. The CDR3 here is CASSLRDSIVQYF. The CDR3 DNA is TGTGCCAGCAGCCTTCGGGACTCAATCGTCCAGTATTTT. Based on the CDR3 plus reference TRBV7-2 and TRBJ2-3, the full variable domain is GAGVSQSPSNKVTEKGKDVELRCDPISGHTALYWYRQSLGQGLEFLIYFQGNSAPDKSGLPSDRFSAERTGGSVSTLTIQRTQQEDSAVYLCASSLRDSIVQYFGPGTRLTVL.